This T cell receptor beta chain comes out of a study of T cells after yellow fever vaccination (dated by TCRdb to between 2018 and 2021). As for the study more broadly: The SMART-Seq v4 Ultra Low Input RNA kit was used to prepare libraries from fractions with low cell numbers. To track T-cell clones before and after primary and booster YFV17D yellow fever vaccination, bulk TCR alpha and beta repertoires were sequenced longitudinally. Two healthy male donors, one aged 18 to 30 and one aged 30 to 40 years, made up the cohort. Blood samples were taken at several timepoints before and after primary and secondary immunization, and bulk PBMC replicates and cell subsets were isolated. The paper as a whole reports these results and caveats: Compared with the primary T-cell response, the secondary T-cell response was faster but weaker, reaching its peak on day 5 rather than on day 15. FACS-sorted repertoires could contain abundant contaminating clonotypes from the bulk population, so computational filtering was required. Because the study included only a couple of donors, the extent to which the findings can be generalized is limited. After the booster, most clones that had expanded after primary vaccination were detected again (approximately 96% of CD4 and 88% of CD8), suggesting broad maintenance of memory. A small share of clonotypes occurred in both CD4 and CD8 compartments, likely arising from convergent recombination.

Many counts were recorded for this clonotype. Its antigen remains undetermined. Base quality data are lacking; no much larger clone is found one base away. The instrument was an Illumina NovaSeq 6000. TCR cDNA was made using 5'RACE template switching, a step that added a universal primer site and unique molecular identifiers. cDNA synthesis was primed from both the TCR alpha and TCR beta constant segments. Libraries were amplified in two PCR steps, with sample barcodes and sequencing adapters added in the second step. Libraries were sequenced on Illumina HiSeq 2500 (2x100 bp) or NovaSeq (2x150 bp). The paper's processing steps were these. MIGEC was used to demultiplex reads and collapse the reads into UMI consensus sequences, and MiXCR was used for V(D)J alignment. Using edgeR on replicate PBMC samples, clonotypes were called vaccine-responding if FDR was below 0.01 and the log2 fold change was above 5 up to day 15. Each bulk clonotype was labeled CD4 or CD8 based on which sequenced repertoire, CD4 or CD8, contained the clonotype at higher abundance. TCRdb took the public reads, trimmed them with fastp at Q25, ran MiXCR for clone calling and kept in-frame beta chains. Rows are combined by CDR3 protein, so each entry shows the most common genes and DNA. Clone size and V and J calls follow TCRdb, not the original study. The sample yields more than 200,000 distinct CDR3 sequences; over 3% were counted once. 19% of the sample is taken by the ten largest.

Read against the paper, the sample's treatment or condition label means: live attenuated yellow fever vaccine strain. At each blood-draw timepoint, two biological replicates of bulk PBMCs were collected. A standard Ficoll-Paque protocol was used to isolate PBMCs from peripheral blood. TriZol was used to extract RNA from bulk PBMCs, from CD4 and CD8 fractions, and from dextramer-positive and dextramer-negative fractions. According to the germline V gene, CDR1 reads SGHRS and CDR2 reads YFSETQ. Its CDR3 holds 14 amino acids, cysteine through phenylalanine. CDR3 DNA is the only sequence kept; it has 42 bases, read in frame from the first base. The trim is 4 bases for V and 3 bases for J, with a gap of 13 bases between the germline ends.

The TCR sequence derives from a man aged 18 to 29 who received the YFV17D yellow fever vaccine. The chain links TRBV5-1 with TRBJ1-2; the D gene is not confidently resolved. The starting material was PBMCs, obtained 15 days after the yellow fever booster vaccination. The CDR3 protein is CASSPGNLDYGYTF. The bases are TGCGCCAGCAGCCCCGGGAATCTGGACTATGGCTACACCTTC.